This TCR beta chain was sequenced during a study of shared clonotypes between healthy human individuals. Germline V gene data show CDR1 as MGHRA and CDR2 as YSYEKL. V lost 3 bases, J lost 6 bases, and 23 bases lay in between. This CDR3 has 18 residues. Deep-level running was used for the assay. Method: immunoSEQ multiplex PCR; TCRdb's copy keeps in-frame clones and lacks some. The table includes roughly 2,500,000 clones, 80% to 95% detected once. Sequenced sample: naive CD4+ T cells from PBMCs. Subset noted: CD45RA+ positively selected. This chain connects TRBV4-1 to TRBJ2-2, with D perhaps being TRBD1 or TRBD2 (6 bases each). This TCR was recovered from a man aged 18 to 30 in good health. Some clones in this sample may be carry-over from other donors' samples. CDR3 amino acids: CASSHQRGAKGRPGELFF. As DNA, the CDR3 is TGCGCCAGCAGCCACCAGAGGGGGGCCAAGGGACGTCCCGGGGAGCTGTTTTTT.